Here is one T cell receptor beta chain with its context. Its target antigen remains unknown. Base-call qualities are not available, and no considerably larger clone is one nucleotide away. The CDR3 starts with the cysteine, ends with the phenylalanine, and has 14 residues. Only the CDR3 part of the read is kept: 42 bases, read in frame from the first base. Via the germline V gene, CDR1 is MDHEN and CDR2 SYDVKM. V loses 8 bases of germline sequence and J loses 3 bases, and the interval between the two ends is 14 bases. The sample is drawn from a study of blood T cell repertoires in COVID-19 (dated by TCRdb to 2020 to 2022). For the wider study: Collaborator samples came from the United States, Italy and Spain and covered acute and convalescent phases of COVID-19. The material from the prospective study consisted of cDNA or gDNA derived from T cells, B-cell-depleted T cells, or PBMCs. The dataset comprised deeply sampled blood TCRbeta repertoires from subjects exposed to, actively infected with, or recovered from COVID-19. The repertoires were released in a freely available public database meant as a resource for research on the immune response to SARS-CoV-2. The samples were drawn from the first 160 participants of the ongoing ImmuneRACE study and from over 950 subjects provided by 6 global collaborators. A de-identified subject ID, COVID-19 status, age in years and sex were almost always included in the sample metadata. Where available, HLA class I and class II types were taken from metadata supplied by the sample provider and were not determined by assay-based typing. General conclusions and limits of the study: How much clinical and demographic metadata was included differed by source and by participant, and the metadata was provided uncurated.

The immunoSEQ Assay, a bias-controlled multiplex PCR, was used to amplify TCRbeta CDR3 regions from genomic DNA. The source study handled its data this way. Nucleated cell counts per sample were estimated from amplification of reference gene primers within the assay. To quantify the absolute abundance of each unique TCRbeta CDR3 rearrangement, sequence reads were collapsed and filtered. Productive Simpson clonality was computed per sample as the square root of Simpson's diversity index over productive rearrangements. TCRdb retrieved this table from immuneACCESS and kept in-frame rearrangements only. Not all clones are present; in checked studies, unresolved V genes account for under half, and no reason is known for the remainder. V, J and clone size are those of that table, while D and trimming were read from the DNA. The sample contains about 190,000 clones, 70% to 90% of them found a single time. Around 2.3% of the sample rests with the top ten.

Collaborating institutions collected whole blood in K2EDTA tubes following their own protocols. For TCRbeta analysis, collaborators shipped samples in one of three forms: frozen whole blood, isolated PBMCs, or DNA extracted from either of those sample types. The sequenced sample was peripheral blood. The sequence is built from TRBV28 and TRBJ1-3; the D segment could be TRBD1, given 5 matching bases. The receptor comes from a man aged 70-80 years with active or convalescent COVID-19. The CDR3 region has the sequence CASSPRGGGNTIYF. The DNA sequence follows: TGTGCCAGCTCACCCCGGGGGGGTGGAAACACCATATATTTT.